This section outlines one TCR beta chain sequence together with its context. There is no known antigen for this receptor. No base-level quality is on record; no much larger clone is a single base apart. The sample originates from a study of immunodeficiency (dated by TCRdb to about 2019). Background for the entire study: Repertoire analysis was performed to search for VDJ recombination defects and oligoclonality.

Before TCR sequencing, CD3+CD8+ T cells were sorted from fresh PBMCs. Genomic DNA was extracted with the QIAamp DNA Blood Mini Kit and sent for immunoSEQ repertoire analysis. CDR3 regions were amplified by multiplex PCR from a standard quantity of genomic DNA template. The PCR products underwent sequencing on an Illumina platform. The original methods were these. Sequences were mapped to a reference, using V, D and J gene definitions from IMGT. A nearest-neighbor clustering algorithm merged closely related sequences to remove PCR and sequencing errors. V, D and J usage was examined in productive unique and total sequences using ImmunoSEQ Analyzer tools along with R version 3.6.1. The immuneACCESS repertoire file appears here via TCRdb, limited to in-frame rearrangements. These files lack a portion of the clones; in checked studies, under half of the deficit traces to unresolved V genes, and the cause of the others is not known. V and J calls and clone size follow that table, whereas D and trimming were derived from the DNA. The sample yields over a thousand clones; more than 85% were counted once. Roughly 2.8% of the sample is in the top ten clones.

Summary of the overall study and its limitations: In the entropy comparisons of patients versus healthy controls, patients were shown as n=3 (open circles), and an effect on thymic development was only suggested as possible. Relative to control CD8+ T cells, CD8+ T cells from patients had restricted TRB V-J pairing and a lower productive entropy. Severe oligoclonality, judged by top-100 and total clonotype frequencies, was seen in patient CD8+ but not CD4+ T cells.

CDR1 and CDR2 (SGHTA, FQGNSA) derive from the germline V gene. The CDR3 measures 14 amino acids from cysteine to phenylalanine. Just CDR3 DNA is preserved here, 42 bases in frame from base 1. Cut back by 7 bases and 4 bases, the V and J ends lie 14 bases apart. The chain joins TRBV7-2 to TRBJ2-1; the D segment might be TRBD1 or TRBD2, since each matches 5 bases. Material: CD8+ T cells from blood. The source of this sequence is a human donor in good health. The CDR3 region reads CASKPGTKYNEQFF. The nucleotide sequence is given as TGTGCCAGCAAGCCCGGGACGAAGTACAATGAGCAGTTCTTC.